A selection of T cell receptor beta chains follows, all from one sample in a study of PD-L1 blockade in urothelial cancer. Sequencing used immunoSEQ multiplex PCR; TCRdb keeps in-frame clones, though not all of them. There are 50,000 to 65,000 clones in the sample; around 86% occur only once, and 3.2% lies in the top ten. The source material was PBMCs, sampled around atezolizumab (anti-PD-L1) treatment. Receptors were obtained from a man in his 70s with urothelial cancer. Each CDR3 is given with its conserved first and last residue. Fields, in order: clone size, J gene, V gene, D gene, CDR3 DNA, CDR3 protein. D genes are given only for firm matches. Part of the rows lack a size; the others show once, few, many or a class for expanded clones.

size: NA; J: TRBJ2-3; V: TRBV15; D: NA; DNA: TGTGCCACCAGCAGAGGCCAGGGCCTATTCACAGATACGCAGTATTTT; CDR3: CATSRGQGLFTDTQYF
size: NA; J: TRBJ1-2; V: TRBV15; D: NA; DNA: TGTGCCACCAGCAGCCACACTGGGGCAGCCCACTATGGCTACACCTTC; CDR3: CATSSHTGAAHYGYTF
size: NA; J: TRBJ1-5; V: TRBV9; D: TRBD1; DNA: TGTGCCAGCAGCGCGGGACAGCTCAATCAGCCCCAGCATTTT; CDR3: CASSAGQLNQPQHF
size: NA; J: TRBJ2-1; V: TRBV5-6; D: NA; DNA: TGTGCCAGCAGCTTGTGGGAGGGGGGGCAGTTCTTC; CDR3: CASSLWEGGQFF
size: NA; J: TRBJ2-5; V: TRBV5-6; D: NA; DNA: TGTGCCAGCAGCCCGATGAGGGCGCGGGAGACCCAGTACTTC; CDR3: CASSPMRARETQYF
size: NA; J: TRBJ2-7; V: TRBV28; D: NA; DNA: TGTGCCAGCAGGAGATGGGGACTCCCTCCCCACTTTTACGAGCAGTACTTC; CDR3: CASRRWGLPPHFYEQYF
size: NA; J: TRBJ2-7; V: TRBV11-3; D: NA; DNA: TGTGCCAGCAGCTCTAGCGCTACCTACGAGCAGTACTTC; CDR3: CASSSSATYEQYF
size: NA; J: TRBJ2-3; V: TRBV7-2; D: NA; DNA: TGTGCCAGCAGCTTAATCCGGAGCTGGAGGGCAGATACGCAGTATTTT; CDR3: CASSLIRSWRADTQYF
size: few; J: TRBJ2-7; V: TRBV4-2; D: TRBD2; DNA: TGTGCCAGCAGCCAAGAGATCGGGAGGTCCTACGAGCAGTACTTC; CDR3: CASSQEIGRSYEQYF
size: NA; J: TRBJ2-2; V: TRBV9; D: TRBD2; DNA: TGTGCCAGCAGCGTAGTGGGACTAGCGGCGTCCGGGGAGCTGTTTTTT; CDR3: CASSVVGLAASGELFF
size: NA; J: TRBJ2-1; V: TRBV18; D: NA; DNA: TGTGCCAGCTCAACATACAATGAGCAGTTCTTC; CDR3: CASSTYNEQFF
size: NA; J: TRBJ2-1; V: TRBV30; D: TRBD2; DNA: TGTGCCTGGAGTGGACTAGCGGGAGTCCATGAGCAGTTCTTC; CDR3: CAWSGLAGVHEQFF
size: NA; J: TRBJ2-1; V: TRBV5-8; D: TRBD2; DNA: TGTGCCAGCAGTCTCCTCAGACTAGCGCCTAGGGGGGGAAATGATGAGCAGTTCTTC; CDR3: CASSLLRLAPRGGNDEQFF
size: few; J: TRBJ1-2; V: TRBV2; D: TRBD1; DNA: TGTGCCAGCAGTGAAGAGGGACAGTATGGCTACACCTTC; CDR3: CASSEEGQYGYTF
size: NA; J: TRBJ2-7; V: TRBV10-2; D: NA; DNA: TGCGCCAGCAGAGGGGCCGAAGGGTTAAGCGAGCAGTACTTC; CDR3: CASRGAEGLSEQYF
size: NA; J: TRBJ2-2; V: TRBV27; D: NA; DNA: TGTGCCAGCACCGAATCGCCGAGCCCCGGCACCGGGGAGCTGTTTTTT; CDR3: CASTESPSPGTGELFF
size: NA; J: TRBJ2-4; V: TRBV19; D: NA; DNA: TGTGCCACGGAGGCCGGGGCCAAAAACATTCAGTACTTC; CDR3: CATEAGAKNIQYF
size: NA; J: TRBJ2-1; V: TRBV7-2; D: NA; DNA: TGTGCCAGCAGCCCCCCGGGGAGCTCCTACAATGAGCAGTTCTTC; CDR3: CASSPPGSSYNEQFF
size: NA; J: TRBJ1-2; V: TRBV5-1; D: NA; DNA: TGCGCCAGCAGAATTTCCAGGGAACCCTCTGGCTACACCTTC; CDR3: CASRISREPSGYTF
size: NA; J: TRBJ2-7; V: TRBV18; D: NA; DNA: TGTGCCAGCTCACCACGGCCAGCGCCAAGCTCCTACGAGCAGTACTTC; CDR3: CASSPRPAPSSYEQYF